This record covers a single T cell receptor beta chain. Its recognized antigen is unknown. No base quality values were provided; no much bigger clone lies one nucleotide off. Sequences MNHNS (CDR1) and SASEGT (CDR2) are obtained from the germline V gene. Reading from cysteine to phenylalanine, the CDR3 counts 13 amino acids. Only the CDR3 portion is preserved as DNA: 39 bases, with reading frame beginning at the first base. Germline trimming amounts to 6 bases on V and 6 bases on J, with 6 as the count of junction bases outside the gene matches. The data are from a study of cytomegalovirus exposure and HLA in healthy donors (dated by TCRdb to 2016 to 2017). For context, the study as a whole: According to a later analysis, one platform produced both the roughly 130 validation repertoires and the 550 to 800 repertoires of the first cohort. The study aimed to test whether signatures of past pathogen exposure could be identified by cataloging public T cell receptors. Along with the approximately 600-subject first cohort, a separate validation cohort of over a hundred different subjects was used. The study combined high-throughput TCR immunosequencing, statistical association of individual TCRs with disease status, and machine learning to predict cytomegalovirus infection status. Study-wide findings and limitations: The study gave a list of under 200 TCR beta chains associated with cytomegalovirus. The authors suggested that the approach could potentially be extended to other disease states and immunological phenotypes. Across donors, most TCR sequences were observed very rarely, whereas some public TCRs were present in many individuals. A later analysis found that TCRs clustered in the first cohort also tended to co-occur in the roughly 120 validation repertoires, with 90% to 95% of cluster scores above 0. A later analysis had no HLA typing for the validation cohort, so co-occurrence there was scored across all 110 or so repertoires. The classifier was reported to diagnose cytomegalovirus status with high specificity and sensitivity in both the original and validation cohorts. Three of the identified cytomegalovirus-associated TCR beta chains were confirmed in vitro to be specific for cytomegalovirus antigens.

Separate from the approximately 670-subject first cohort, the validation cohort of 120 subjects was the group to which the donors belonged. Libraries were constructed by the immunoSEQ multiplex PCR assay. On the authors' methods: A statistical classification framework was developed to diagnose cytomegalovirus status using the catalog of TCR beta chain sequences. Here the immuneACCESS table is served through TCRdb, limited to in-frame sequences with V and J called. Missing clones are a known gap in these copies; in checked studies unresolved V genes cover under half, and the rest lacks a known reason. Clonal size and the V and J genes are those of that table, whereas D and trimming came from the DNA. Here the sample has over 200,000 clones; around 88% occur a single time. The ten largest clones capture over 2.5% of the sample.

This clonotype originated in a woman younger than 30 in good health and CMV-seronegative. Input material: PBMCs. The chain is assembled from TRBV6-1 and TRBJ2-5; the junction holds 8 bases that match TRBD1. The encoded CDR3 is CASSVDRVKTQYF. The nucleotides read TGTGCCAGCAGCGTGGACAGGGTAAAGACCCAGTACTTC.